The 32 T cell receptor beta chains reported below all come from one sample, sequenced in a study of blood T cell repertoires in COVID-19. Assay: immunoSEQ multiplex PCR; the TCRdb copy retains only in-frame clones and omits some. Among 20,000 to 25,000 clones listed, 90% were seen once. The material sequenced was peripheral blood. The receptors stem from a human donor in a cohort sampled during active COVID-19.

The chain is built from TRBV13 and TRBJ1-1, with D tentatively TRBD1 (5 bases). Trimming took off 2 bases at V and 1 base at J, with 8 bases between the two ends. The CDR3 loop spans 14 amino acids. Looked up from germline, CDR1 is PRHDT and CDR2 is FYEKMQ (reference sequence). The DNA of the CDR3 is TGTGCCAGCAGCTTATCAGGGTGGAACACTGAAGCTTTCTTT. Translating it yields CASSLSGWNTEAFF.

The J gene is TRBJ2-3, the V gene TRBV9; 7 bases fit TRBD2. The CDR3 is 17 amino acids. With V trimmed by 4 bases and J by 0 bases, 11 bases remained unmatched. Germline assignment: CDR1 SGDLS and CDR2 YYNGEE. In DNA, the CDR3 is TGTGCCAGCAGCACCTCTGTAGCGGGTGCTAGCACAGATACGCAGTATTTT. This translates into CASSTSVAGASTDTQYF. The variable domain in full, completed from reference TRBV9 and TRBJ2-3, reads DSGVTQTPKHLITATGQRVTLRCSPRSGDLSVYWYQQSLDQGLQFLIQYYNGEERAKGNILERFSAQQFPDLHSELNLSSLELGDSALYFCASSTSVAGASTDTQYFGPGTRLTVL.

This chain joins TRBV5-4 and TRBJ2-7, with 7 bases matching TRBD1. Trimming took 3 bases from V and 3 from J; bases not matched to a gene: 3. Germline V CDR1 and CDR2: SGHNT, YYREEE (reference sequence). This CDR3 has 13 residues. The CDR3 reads CASSSDRDYEQYF. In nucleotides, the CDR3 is TGTGCCAGCAGCTCTGACAGGGACTACGAGCAGTACTTC.

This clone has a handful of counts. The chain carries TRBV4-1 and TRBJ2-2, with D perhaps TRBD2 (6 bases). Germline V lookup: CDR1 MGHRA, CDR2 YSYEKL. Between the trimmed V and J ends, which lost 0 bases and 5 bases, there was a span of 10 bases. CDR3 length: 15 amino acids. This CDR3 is CASSQDRAGTGELFF. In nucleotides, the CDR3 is TGCGCCAGCAGCCAAGACAGGGCGGGGACCGGGGAGCTGTTTTTT.

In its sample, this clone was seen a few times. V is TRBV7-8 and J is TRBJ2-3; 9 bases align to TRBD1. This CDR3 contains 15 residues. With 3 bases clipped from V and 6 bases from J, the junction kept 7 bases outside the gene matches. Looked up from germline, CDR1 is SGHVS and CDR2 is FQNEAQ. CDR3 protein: CASSFYRGPTDTQYF. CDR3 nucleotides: TGTGCCAGCAGCTTTTACAGGGGGCCGACGGATACGCAGTATTTT.

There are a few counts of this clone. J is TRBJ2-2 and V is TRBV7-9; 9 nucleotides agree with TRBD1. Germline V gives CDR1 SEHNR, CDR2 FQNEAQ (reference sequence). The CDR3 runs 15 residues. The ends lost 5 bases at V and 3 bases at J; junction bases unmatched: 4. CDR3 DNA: TGTGCCAGCAGCCACCGGGACAGGGACACCGGGGAGCTGTTTTTT. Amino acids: CASSHRDRDTGELFF.

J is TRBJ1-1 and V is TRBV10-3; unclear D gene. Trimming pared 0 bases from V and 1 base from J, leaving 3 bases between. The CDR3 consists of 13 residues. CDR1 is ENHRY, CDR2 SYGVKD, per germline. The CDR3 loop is CAISESANTEAFF. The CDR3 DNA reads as TGTGCCATCAGTGAGTCAGCGAACACTGAAGCTTTCTTT.

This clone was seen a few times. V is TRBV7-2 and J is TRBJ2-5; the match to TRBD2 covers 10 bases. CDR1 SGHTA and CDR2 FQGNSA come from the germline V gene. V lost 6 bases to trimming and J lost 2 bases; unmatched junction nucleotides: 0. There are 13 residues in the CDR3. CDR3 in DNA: TGTGCCAGCAGACTAGCGGGGCAAGAGACCCAGTACTTC. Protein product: CASRLAGQETQYF. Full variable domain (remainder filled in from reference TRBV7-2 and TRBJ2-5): GAGVSQSPSNKVTEKGKDVELRCDPISGHTALYWYRQSLGQGLEFLIYFQGNSAPDKSGLPSDRFSAERTGGSVSTLTIQRTQQEDSAVYLCASRLAGQETQYFGPGTRLLVL.

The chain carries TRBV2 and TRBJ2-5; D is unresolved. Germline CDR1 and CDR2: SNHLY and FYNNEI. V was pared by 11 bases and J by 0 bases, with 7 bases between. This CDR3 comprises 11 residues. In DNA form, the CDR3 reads TGTGCCGGGCATCACCAAGAGACCCAGTACTTC. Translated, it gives CAGHHQETQYF.

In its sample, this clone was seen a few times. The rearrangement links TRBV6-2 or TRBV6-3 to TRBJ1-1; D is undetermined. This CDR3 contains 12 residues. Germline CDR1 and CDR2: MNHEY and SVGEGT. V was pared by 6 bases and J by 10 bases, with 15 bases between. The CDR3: CASSPLPPGAFF. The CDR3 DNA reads TGTGCCAGCAGCCCCCTTCCTCCCGGAGCTTTCTTT.

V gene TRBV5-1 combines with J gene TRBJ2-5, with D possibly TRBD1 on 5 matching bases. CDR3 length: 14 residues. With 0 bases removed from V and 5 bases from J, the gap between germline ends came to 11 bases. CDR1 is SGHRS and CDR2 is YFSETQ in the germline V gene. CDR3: CASSLDPGQETQYF. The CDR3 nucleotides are TGCGCCAGCAGCTTGGATCCAGGGCAGGAGACCCAGTACTTC.

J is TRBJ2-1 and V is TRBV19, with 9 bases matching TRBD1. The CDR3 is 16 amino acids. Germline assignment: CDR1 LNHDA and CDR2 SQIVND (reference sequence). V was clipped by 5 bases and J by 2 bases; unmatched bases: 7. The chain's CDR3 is CASSSSGTGPYNEQFF. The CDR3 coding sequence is TGTGCCAGTAGTTCGTCCGGGACAGGGCCCTACAATGAGCAGTTCTTC.

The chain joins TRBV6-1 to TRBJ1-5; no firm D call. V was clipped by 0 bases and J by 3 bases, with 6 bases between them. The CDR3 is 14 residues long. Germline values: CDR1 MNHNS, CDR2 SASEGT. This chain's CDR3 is CASSEARLNQPQHF. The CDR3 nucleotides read TGTGCCAGCAGTGAAGCGCGGCTCAATCAGCCCCAGCATTTT.

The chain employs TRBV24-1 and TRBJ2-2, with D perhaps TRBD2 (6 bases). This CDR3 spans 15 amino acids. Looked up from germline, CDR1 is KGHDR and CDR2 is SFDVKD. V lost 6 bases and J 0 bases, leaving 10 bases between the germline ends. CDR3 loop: CATSLGTANTGELFF. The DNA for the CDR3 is TGTGCCACCAGTCTGGGGACTGCGAACACCGGGGAGCTGTTTTTT.

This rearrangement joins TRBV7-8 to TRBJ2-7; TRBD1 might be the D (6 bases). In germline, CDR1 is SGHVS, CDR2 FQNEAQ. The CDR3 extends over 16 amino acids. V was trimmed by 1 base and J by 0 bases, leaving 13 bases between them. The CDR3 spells CASSLDHGQPSYEQYF. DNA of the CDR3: TGTGCCAGCAGCTTAGACCACGGACAGCCCTCCTACGAGCAGTACTTC.

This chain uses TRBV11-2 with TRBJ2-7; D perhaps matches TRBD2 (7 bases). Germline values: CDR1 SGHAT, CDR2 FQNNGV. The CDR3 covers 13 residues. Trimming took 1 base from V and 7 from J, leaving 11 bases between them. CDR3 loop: CASSLAGGVEQYF. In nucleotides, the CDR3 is TGTGCCAGCAGCTTAGCGGGGGGCGTGGAGCAGTACTTC. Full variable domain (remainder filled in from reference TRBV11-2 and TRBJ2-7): EAGVAQSPRYKIIEKRQSVAFWCNPISGHATLYWYQQILGQGPKLLIQFQNNGVVDDSQLPKDRFSAERLKGVDSTLKIQPAKLEDSAVYLCASSLAGGVEQYFGPGTRLTVT.

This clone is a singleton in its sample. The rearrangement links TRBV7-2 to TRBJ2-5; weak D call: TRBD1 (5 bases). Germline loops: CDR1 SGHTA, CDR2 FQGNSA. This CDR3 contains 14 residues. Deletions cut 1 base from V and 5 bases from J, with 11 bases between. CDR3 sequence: CASSLERGRETQYF. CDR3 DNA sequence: TGTGCCAGCAGCTTAGAAAGGGGCCGGGAGACCCAGTACTTC.

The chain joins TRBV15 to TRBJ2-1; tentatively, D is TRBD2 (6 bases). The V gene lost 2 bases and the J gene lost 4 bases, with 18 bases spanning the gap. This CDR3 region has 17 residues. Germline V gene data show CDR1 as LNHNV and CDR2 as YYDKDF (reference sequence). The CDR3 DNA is TGTGCCACCAGCAGATCCTCGGTTTGGGGGGAATACAATGAGCAGTTCTTC. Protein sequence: CATSRSSVWGEYNEQFF. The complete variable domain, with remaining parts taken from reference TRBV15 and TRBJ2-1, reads DAMVIQNPRYQVTQFGKPVTLSCSQTLNHNVMYWYQQKSSQAPKLLFHYYDKDFNNEADTPDNFQSRRPNTSFCFLDIRSPGLGDTAMYLCATSRSSVWGEYNEQFFGPGTRLTVL.

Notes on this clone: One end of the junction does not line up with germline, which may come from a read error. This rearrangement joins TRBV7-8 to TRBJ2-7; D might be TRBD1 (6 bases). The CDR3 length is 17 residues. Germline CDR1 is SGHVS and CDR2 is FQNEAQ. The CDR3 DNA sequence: TGTGCCAGCAGCTTAGCGGTAGGCAAGGGGGATACCTACAAGCAGTACTTC. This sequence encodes CASSLAVGKGDTYKQYF.

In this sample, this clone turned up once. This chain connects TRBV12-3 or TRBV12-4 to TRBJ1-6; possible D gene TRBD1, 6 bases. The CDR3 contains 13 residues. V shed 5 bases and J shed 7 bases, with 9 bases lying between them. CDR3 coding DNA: TGTGCCAGCAGTCCCGGACAGAATTCACCCCTCCACTTT. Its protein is CASSPGQNSPLHF.

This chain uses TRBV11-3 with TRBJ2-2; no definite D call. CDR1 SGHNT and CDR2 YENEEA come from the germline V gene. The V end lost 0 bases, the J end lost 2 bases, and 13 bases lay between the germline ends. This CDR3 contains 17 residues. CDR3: CASSLEAWSSNTGELFF. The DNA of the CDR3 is TGTGCCAGCAGCTTAGAGGCGTGGTCTAGTAACACCGGGGAGCTGTTTTTT. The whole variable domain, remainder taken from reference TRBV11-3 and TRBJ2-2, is EAGVVQSPRYKIIEKKQPVAFWCNPISGHNTLYWYLQNLGQGPELLIRYENEEAVDDSQLPKDRFSAERLKGVDSTLKIQPAELGDSAVYLCASSLEAWSSNTGELFFGEGSRLTVL.

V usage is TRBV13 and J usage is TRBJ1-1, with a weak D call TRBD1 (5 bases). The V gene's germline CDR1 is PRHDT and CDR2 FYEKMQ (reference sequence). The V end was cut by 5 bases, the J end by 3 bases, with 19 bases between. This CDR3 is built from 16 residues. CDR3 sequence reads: CASSHKVGGEDTEAFF. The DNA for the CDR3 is TGTGCCAGCAGCCATAAAGTGGGAGGGGAGGACACTGAAGCTTTCTTT.

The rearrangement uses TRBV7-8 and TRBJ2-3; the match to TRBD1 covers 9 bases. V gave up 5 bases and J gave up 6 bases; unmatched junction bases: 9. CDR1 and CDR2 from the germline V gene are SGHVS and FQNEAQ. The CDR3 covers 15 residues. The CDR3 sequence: CASSGDRAIGDTQYF. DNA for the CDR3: TGTGCCAGCAGCGGGGACAGGGCCATAGGGGATACGCAGTATTTT.

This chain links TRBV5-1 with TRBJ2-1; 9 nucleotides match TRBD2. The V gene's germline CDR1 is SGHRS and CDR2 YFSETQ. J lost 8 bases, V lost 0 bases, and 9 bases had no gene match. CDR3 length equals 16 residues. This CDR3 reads CASSLVGGGEWYEQFF. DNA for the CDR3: TGCGCCAGCAGCTTGGTAGGCGGGGGGGAATGGTATGAGCAGTTCTTC. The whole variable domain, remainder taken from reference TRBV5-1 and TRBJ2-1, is KAGVTQTPRYLIKTRGQQVTLSCSPISGHRSVSWYQQTPGQGLQFLFEYFSETQRNKGNFPGRFSGRQFSNSRSEMNVSTLELGDSALYLCASSLVGGGEWYEQFFGPGTRLTVL.

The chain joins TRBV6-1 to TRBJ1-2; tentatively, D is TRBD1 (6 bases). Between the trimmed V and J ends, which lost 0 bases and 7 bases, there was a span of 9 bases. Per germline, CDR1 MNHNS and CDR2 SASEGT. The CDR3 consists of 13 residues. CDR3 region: CASSEAGTFGYTF. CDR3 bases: TGTGCCAGCAGTGAAGCCGGGACATTTGGCTACACCTTC.

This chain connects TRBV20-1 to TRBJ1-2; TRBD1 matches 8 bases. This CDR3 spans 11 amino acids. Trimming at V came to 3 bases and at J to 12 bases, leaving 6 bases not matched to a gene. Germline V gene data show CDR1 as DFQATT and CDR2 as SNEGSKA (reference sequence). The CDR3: CSASQDRVDTF. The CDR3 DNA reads TGCAGTGCTAGCCAGGACAGGGTGGACACCTTC.

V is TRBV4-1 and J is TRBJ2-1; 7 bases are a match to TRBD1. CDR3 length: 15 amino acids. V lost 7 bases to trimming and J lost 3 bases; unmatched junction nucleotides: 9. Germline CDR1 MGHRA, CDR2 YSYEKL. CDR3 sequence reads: CASTAEGANYNEQFF. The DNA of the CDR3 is TGCGCCAGCACCGCAGAGGGGGCTAACTACAATGAGCAGTTCTTC.

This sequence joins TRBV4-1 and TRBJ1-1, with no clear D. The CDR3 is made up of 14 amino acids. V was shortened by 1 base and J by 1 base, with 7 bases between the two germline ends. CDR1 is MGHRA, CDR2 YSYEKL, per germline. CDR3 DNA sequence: TGCGCCAGCAGCCAAGTGGTCAGGAACACTGAAGCTTTCTTT. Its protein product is CASSQVVRNTEAFF.

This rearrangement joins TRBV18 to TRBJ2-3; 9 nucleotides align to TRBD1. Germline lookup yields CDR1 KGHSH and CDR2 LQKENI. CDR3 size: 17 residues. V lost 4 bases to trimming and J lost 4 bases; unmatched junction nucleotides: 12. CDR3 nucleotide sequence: TGTGCCAGCTCACTCAAGAACCGGGACAGGGTGTCAGATACGCAGTATTTT. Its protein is CASSLKNRDRVSDTQYF.

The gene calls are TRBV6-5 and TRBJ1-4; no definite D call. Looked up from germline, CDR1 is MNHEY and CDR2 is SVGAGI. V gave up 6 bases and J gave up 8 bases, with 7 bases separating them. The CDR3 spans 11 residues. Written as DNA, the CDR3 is TGTGCCAGCAGGAACAGAGAAAAACTGTTTTTT. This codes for CASRNREKLFF.

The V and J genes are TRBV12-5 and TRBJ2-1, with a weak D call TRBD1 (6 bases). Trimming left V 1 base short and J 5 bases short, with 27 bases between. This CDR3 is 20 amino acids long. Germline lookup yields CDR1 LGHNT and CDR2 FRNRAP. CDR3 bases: TGTGCTAGTGGTTTGGCCTCTCTAAGGACAGTTTCGACACACCACAATGAGCAGTTCTTC. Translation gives CASGLASLRTVSTHHNEQFF.

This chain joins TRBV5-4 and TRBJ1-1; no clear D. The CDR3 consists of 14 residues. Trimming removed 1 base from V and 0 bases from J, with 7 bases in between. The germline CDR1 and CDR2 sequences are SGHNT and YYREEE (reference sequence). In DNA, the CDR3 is TGTGCCAGCAGCTTGACGGGTATGAACACTGAAGCTTTCTTT. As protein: CASSLTGMNTEAFF.